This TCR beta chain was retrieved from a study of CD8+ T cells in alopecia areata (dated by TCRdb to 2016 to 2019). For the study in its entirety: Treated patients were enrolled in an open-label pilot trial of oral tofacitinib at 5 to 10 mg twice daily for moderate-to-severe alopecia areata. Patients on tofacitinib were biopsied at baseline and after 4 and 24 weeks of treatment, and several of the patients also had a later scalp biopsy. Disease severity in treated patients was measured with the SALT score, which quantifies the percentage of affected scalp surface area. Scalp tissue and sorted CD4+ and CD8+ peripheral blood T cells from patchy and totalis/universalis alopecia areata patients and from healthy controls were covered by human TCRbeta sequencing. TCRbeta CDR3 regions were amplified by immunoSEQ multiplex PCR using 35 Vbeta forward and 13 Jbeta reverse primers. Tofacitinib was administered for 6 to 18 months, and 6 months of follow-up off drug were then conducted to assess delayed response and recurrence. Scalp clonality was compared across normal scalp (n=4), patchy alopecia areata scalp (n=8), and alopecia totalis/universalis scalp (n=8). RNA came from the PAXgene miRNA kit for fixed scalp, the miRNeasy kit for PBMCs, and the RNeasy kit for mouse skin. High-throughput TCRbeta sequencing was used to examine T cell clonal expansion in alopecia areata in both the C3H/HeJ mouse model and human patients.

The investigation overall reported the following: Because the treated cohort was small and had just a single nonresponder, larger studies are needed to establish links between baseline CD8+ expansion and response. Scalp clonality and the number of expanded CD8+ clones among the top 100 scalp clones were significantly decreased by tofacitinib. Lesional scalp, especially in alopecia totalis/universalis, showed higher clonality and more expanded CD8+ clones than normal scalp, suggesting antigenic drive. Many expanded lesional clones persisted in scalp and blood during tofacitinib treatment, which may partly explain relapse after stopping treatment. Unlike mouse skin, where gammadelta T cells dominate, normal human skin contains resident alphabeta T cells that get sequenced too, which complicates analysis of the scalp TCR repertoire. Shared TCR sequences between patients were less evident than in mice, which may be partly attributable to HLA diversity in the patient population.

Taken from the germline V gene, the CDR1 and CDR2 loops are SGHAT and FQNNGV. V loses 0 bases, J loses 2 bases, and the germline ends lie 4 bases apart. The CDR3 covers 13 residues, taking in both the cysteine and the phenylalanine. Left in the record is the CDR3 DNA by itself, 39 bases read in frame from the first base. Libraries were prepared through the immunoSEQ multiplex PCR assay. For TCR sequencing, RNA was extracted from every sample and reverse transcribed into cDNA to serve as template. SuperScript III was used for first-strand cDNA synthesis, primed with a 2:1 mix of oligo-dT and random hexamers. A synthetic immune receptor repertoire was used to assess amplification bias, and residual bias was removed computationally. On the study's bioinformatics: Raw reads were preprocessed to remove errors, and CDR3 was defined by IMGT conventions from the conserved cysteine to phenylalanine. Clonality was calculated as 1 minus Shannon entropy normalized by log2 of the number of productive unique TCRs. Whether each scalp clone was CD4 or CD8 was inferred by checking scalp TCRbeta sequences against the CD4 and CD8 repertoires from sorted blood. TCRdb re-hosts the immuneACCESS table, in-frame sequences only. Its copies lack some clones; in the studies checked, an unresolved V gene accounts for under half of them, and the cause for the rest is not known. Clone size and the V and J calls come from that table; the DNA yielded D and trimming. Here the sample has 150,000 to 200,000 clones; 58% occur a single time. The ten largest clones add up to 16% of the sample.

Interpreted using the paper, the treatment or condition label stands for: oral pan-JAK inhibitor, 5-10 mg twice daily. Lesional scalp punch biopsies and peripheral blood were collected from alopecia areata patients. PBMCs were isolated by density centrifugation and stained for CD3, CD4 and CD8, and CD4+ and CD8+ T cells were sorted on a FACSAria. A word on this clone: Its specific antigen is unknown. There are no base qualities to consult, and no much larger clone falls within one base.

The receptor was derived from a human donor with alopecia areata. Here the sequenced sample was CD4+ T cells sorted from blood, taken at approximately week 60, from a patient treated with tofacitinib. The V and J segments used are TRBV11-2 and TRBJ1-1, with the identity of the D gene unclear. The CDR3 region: CASSLDPNTEAFF. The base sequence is TGTGCCAGCAGCTTAGATCCTAACACTGAAGCTTTCTTT.